These 27 T cell receptor beta chains came from one sample sequenced in a study of CD8 T cells in ankylosing spondylitis. General study findings and limits: Within ankylosing spondylitis blood, a TCR beta motif made up of seven or eight highly homologous variants appeared to be characteristic.

TCRdb reanalysed the 5' RACE reads using MiXCR and keeps one entry per CDR3 protein. The top ten hold over 6.5% of the sample, which has 500,000 to 550,000 distinct CDR3 sequences, about 13% seen once. Their target antigens are unknown. Sequencing was carried out using blood, either unsorted or a sorted T cell fraction (not recorded which). The source of these receptors is a male donor with ankylosing spondylitis.

The V and J genes are TRBV5-1 and TRBJ2-1; no clear D. Germline CDR1 is SGHRS and CDR2 is YFSETQ. With 4 bases removed from V and 6 bases from J, the gap between germline ends came to 17 bases. This CDR3 is 15 amino acids long. In nucleotides, the CDR3 is TGCGCCAGCAGCCCTAGTGAACCTAACATCAATGAGCAGTTCTTC. Translated, it gives CASSPSEPNINEQFF. Using reference TRBV5-1 and TRBJ2-1 for the parts outside the CDR3, the full variable domain is KAGVTQTPRYLIKTRGQQVTLSCSPISGHRSVSWYQQTPGQGLQFLFEYFSETQRNKGNFPGRFSGRQFSNSRSEMNVSTLELGDSALYLCASSPSEPNINEQFFGPGTRLTVL.

This clonotype was seen more than once but under ten times. The J gene is TRBJ2-4, the V gene TRBV3-1; maybe TRBD2 (6 bases). V gave up 2 bases and J gave up 8 bases, with 19 bases separating them. The CDR3 sequence is 16 residues long. Per germline, CDR1 LGHDT and CDR2 YNNKEL (reference sequence). In DNA, the CDR3 is TGTGCCAGCAGCCAACTCTCGCCGGGACTTCAGGACATTCAGTACTTC. Its translation: CASSQLSPGLQDIQYF.

This clonotype was seen a handful of times. J is TRBJ2-1 and V is TRBV10-2; no firm D call. V lost 0 bases and J lost 9, with 12 bases in between. The CDR3 covers 14 residues. Germline V lookup: CDR1 WSHSY, CDR2 SAAADI. As DNA, the CDR3 is TGCGCCAGCAGTGAGTCGATGGGGTTCGGTGAGCAGTTCTTC. This sequence encodes CASSESMGFGEQFF.

This clonotype has only a few counts. The chain links TRBV5-5 to TRBJ2-4; D perhaps matches TRBD2 (5 bases). Germline V CDR1 and CDR2: SGHKS, YYEKEE (reference sequence). The length of the CDR3 is 13 residues. Deletions cut 4 bases from V and 11 bases from J, with 16 bases between. The CDR3 region is CASSLNTDYLQYF. The CDR3 bases are TGTGCCAGCAGCCTGAACACTGACTACCTTCAGTACTTC. Full variable domain (outside the CDR3, taken from reference TRBV5-5 and TRBJ2-4): DAGVTQSPTHLIKTRGQQVTLRCSPISGHKSVSWYQQVLGQGPQFIFQYYEKEERGRGNFPDRFSARQFPNYSSELNVNALLLGDSALYLCASSLNTDYLQYFGAGTRLSVL.

The chain joins TRBV20-1 to TRBJ2-1, with 13 nucleotides matching TRBD2. The germline V gene encodes CDR1 DFQATT and CDR2 SNEGSKA (reference sequence). With V trimmed by 0 bases and J by 4 bases, 9 bases remained unmatched. This CDR3 spans 18 amino acids. This CDR3 reads CSAREGTSGTPLYNEQFF. The CDR3 nucleotides read TGCAGTGCTAGAGAGGGGACTAGCGGGACCCCACTTTACAATGAGCAGTTCTTC.

This clonotype was seen more than once but under ten times. The chain carries TRBV12-5 and TRBJ2-1, with 9 bases that match TRBD2. CDR1 is LGHNT and CDR2 is FRNRAP in the germline V gene. The CDR3 sequence is 14 residues long. Trimming took 7 bases from V and 0 from J; bases not matched to a gene: 1. This chain's CDR3 is CASDSGSSYNEQFF. CDR3 nucleotides: TGTGCTAGTGATAGCGGGAGCTCCTACAATGAGCAGTTCTTC.

In this sample, this clonotype turned up many times. The chain employs TRBV10-3 and TRBJ1-5; D remains ambiguous. Germline values: CDR1 ENHRY, CDR2 SYGVKD. Trimming left V 9 bases short and J 4 bases short, with 10 bases between. The CDR3 totals 12 residues. For the CDR3, the DNA is TGTGCCATTCGGACTGATAATCAGCCCCAGCATTTT. Its translation is CAIRTDNQPQHF.

The chain combines TRBV29-1 with TRBJ1-2; the match to TRBD1 covers 9 bases. CDR1 SQVTM and CDR2 ANQGSEA come from the germline V gene. With 6 bases clipped from V and 4 bases from J, the junction kept 6 bases outside the gene matches. The CDR3 has 13 residues. The CDR3 region has the DNA TGCAGCGTCACAGGGGGCAGTTTCTATGGCTACACCTTC. This translates into CSVTGGSFYGYTF.

The CDR3 here is CASSLSGRGNTIYF. The CDR3 region has the DNA TGTGCCAGCAGCTTATCTGGTCGTGGAAACACCATATATTTT. This rearrangement joins TRBV5-5 to TRBJ1-3, with D hard to call. The germline V and J ends were trimmed by 2 bases and 3 bases, with 9 bases remaining between them. CDR1 is SGHKS, CDR2 YYEKEE, per germline (reference sequence). This CDR3 contains 14 residues. Full variable domain (outside the CDR3, taken from reference TRBV5-5 and TRBJ1-3): DAGVTQSPTHLIKTRGQQVTLRCSPISGHKSVSWYQQVLGQGPQFIFQYYEKEERGRGNFPDRFSARQFPNYSSELNVNALLLGDSALYLCASSLSGRGNTIYFGEGSWLTVV.

This clonotype was seen a few times. The rearrangement links TRBV5-1 to TRBJ1-5; no firm D call. The V end lost 0 bases, the J end lost 0 bases, and 13 bases lay between the germline ends. CDR3 size: 17 residues. Germline CDR1 SGHRS, CDR2 YFSETQ. The DNA for the CDR3 is TGCGCCAGCAGCTTGGAGGCAGGTTGGAATAGCAATCAGCCCCAGCATTTT. Its protein product is CASSLEAGWNSNQPQHF.

This clonotype was seen repeatedly, ten times or more. The J gene is TRBJ2-1, the V gene TRBV11-2; D perhaps matches TRBD2 (6 bases). The CDR3 loop spans 15 amino acids. Germline V gene sequence: CDR1 SGHAT, CDR2 FQNNGV. Between the trimmed V and J ends, which lost 5 bases and 5 bases, there was a span of 16 bases. CDR3 loop: CASSPRRGGNNEQFF. The CDR3 bases are TGTGCCAGCAGCCCGCGGAGAGGAGGGAACAATGAGCAGTTCTTC.

This clonotype was recorded at least ten times. The genes are TRBV5-1 and TRBJ1-1; weak D call: TRBD1 (6 bases). Trimming left V 3 bases short and J 4 bases short, with 10 bases between. The germline gives CDR1 SGHRS, CDR2 YFSETQ. The CDR3 spans 13 residues. The DNA of the CDR3 is TGCGCCAGCAGCTACGGGACATCCACTGAAGCTTTCTTT. Its translation: CASSYGTSTEAFF.

This clonotype has more than one count but fewer than ten. The rearrangement uses TRBV27 and TRBJ1-4, with 7 bases matching TRBD1. Germline V lookup: CDR1 MNHEY, CDR2 SMNVEV (reference sequence). The CDR3 has 14 amino acids. The V gene end was trimmed by 5 bases and the J gene end by 0 bases; junction bases not matched to a gene: 0. DNA of the CDR3: TGTGCCAGCAGTGGGACAGCAACTAATGAAAAACTGTTTTTT. Amino acids: CASSGTATNEKLFF.

The genes are TRBV9 and TRBJ2-7; the match to TRBD2 covers 10 bases. From germline, CDR1 is SGDLS and CDR2 YYNGEE. V lost 0 bases and J lost 6; bases outside the gene matches: 6. This CDR3 has 15 amino acids. The CDR3 reads CASSVASSGSLEQYF. CDR3 in DNA: TGTGCCAGCAGCGTAGCCTCTAGCGGGAGTCTCGAGCAGTACTTC.

Only a few counts were recorded for this clonotype. This chain uses TRBV10-3 with TRBJ2-3, with D hard to call. From germline, CDR1 is ENHRY and CDR2 SYGVKD. Trimming cost V 8 bases and J 4 bases, with 7 bases left between them. The CDR3 is 11 residues long. The CDR3 spells CAILVSDTQYF. The CDR3 bases are TGTGCCATCCTAGTTTCAGATACGCAGTATTTT.

The chain carries TRBV20-1 and TRBJ1-2; D possibly corresponds to TRBD1 (6 bases). Between the trimmed V and J ends, which lost 6 bases and 0 bases, there was a span of 20 bases. The CDR3 has 16 residues. Germline loops: CDR1 DFQATT, CDR2 SNEGSKA (reference sequence). The CDR3 protein is CSAPNRVGSANYGYTF. CDR3 DNA sequence: TGCAGTGCACCCAACAGGGTCGGGTCAGCTAACTATGGCTACACCTTC.

This clonotype was seen ten or more times. The J gene is TRBJ2-3, the V gene TRBV20-1; TRBD2 agrees at 12 bases. Germline lookup yields CDR1 DFQATT and CDR2 SNEGSKA (reference sequence). The junction had 7 bases not matched to a gene; V was cut back by 5 bases and J by 7 bases. The CDR3 contains 14 residues. CDR3 in amino acids: CSASSGRVPNTQYF. Written as DNA, the CDR3 is TGCAGTGCTTCTAGCGGGAGGGTCCCGAATACGCAGTATTTT.

This clonotype was seen a few times. The chain joins TRBV14 to TRBJ2-7, with TRBD2 matching over 13 bases. After removal of 5 bases from V and 2 bases from J, the junction contained 6 bases not matched to a gene. The CDR3 is 16 residues long. From germline, CDR1 is SGHDN and CDR2 FVKESK. The CDR3 region is CASSGYGTSGTYEQYF. The CDR3, as DNA: TGTGCCAGCAGCGGATACGGGACTAGCGGGACCTACGAGCAGTACTTC. Full variable domain (missing parts from reference TRBV14 and TRBJ2-7): EAGVTQFPSHSVIEKGQTVTLRCDPISGHDNLYWYRRVMGKEIKFLLHFVKESKQDESGMPNNRFLAERTGGTYSTLKVQPAELEDSGVYFCASSGYGTSGTYEQYFGPGTRLTVT.

This clonotype was counted only a few times. V gene TRBV12-3 or TRBV12-4 combines with J gene TRBJ2-1, with D perhaps TRBD2 (5 bases). V dropped 4 bases and J dropped 13 bases, with 14 bases sitting between them. CDR3 length: 12 residues. The CDR3 DNA follows: TGTGCCAGCAGTTCAGGACCACGGGAACAGTTCTTC. It specifies CASSSGPREQFF.

The rearrangement joins TRBV5-1 to TRBJ2-2, with 12 positions matching TRBD2. Germline CDR1 is SGHRS and CDR2 is YFSETQ. The CDR3 has 18 amino acids. V dropped 1 base and J dropped 5; count of bases not matched to a gene: 9. CDR3 region: CASSLTVPGTSGTGELFF. The CDR3 DNA follows: TGCGCCAGCAGCTTGACGGTCCCGGGGACTAGCGGGACCGGGGAGCTGTTTTTT.

This clonotype was recorded a few times. The CDR3 protein is CASSSHGTSGKGYNEQFF. The CDR3 DNA reads TGTGCCAGCAGCTCGCACGGGACTAGCGGGAAGGGGTACAATGAGCAGTTCTTC. The chain couples TRBV11-2 to TRBJ2-1; 13 bases match TRBD2. Germline V CDR1 and CDR2: SGHAT, FQNNGV. The CDR3 consists of 18 residues. V lost 4 bases and J lost 4; bases outside the gene matches: 10.

Concerning this clonotype: Sequence at one end of the junction differs from germline and may be a read error. In DNA, the CDR3 is TGTGCCAGCAGTTTGATACCAACTAATGAAAAACCGTTTTTT. This codes for CASSLIPTNEKPFF. This chain uses TRBV12-3 or TRBV12-4 with TRBJ1-4, with D uncertain. The CDR3 runs to 14 residues.

This clonotype was detected only a few times. This chain joins TRBV7-8 and TRBJ2-3, with TRBD1 matching over 7 bases. V was clipped by 5 bases and J by 0 bases; unmatched bases: 14. The CDR3 contains 18 residues. CDR1 is SGHVS and CDR2 is FQNEAQ in the germline V gene. The CDR3 sequence: CASSLGTVLRSSTDTQYF. CDR3 coding DNA: TGTGCCAGCAGCCTAGGGACAGTTCTTAGATCTAGCACAGATACGCAGTATTTT.

This clonotype was seen only a few times. The J gene is TRBJ2-1, the V gene TRBV20-1; the D gene is possibly TRBD1 (5 bases). Looked up from germline, CDR1 is DFQATT and CDR2 is SNEGSKA (reference sequence). V was trimmed by 2 bases and J by 6 bases, leaving 26 bases between them. This CDR3 region has 18 residues. CDR3 region: CSARPWTVGLTGLNEQFF. The CDR3 nucleotides read TGCAGTGCTAGACCATGGACGGTAGGCCTAACAGGCCTCAATGAGCAGTTCTTC.

This clonotype has just a few counts. V usage is TRBV7-2 and J usage is TRBJ1-1, with D unresolved. CDR3 size: 11 residues. Trimming shortened V by 4 bases and J by 3 bases, and 3 bases separated the two germline ends. The germline V gene encodes CDR1 SGHTA and CDR2 FQGNSA. CDR3 sequence reads: CASSYYTEAFF. CDR3 sequence (DNA): TGTGCCAGCAGCTATTACACTGAAGCTTTCTTT.

The chain recombines TRBV6-4 with TRBJ2-1; the match to TRBD2 covers 7 bases. CDR1 and CDR2 (germline): MRHNA, SNTAGT. CDR3 length: 21 residues. Trimming at V came to 5 bases and at J to 1 base, leaving 23 bases not matched to a gene. The CDR3 DNA reads as TGTGCCAGCAGTAGCCAAGGTGGCGGGAGTGGGCTGTTTAGGTCCTACAATGAGCAGTTCTTC. Amino acids: CASSSQGGGSGLFRSYNEQFF.

The rearrangement joins TRBV20-1 to TRBJ2-7; D gene uncertain. CDR1 and CDR2 (germline): DFQATT, SNEGSKA (reference sequence). V was shortened by 7 bases and J by 3 bases, with 7 bases between the two germline ends. The CDR3 is made up of 10 amino acids. The CDR3 DNA sequence: TGCAGTGTCCAGGACTACGAGCAGTACTTC. It codes for CSVQDYEQYF.